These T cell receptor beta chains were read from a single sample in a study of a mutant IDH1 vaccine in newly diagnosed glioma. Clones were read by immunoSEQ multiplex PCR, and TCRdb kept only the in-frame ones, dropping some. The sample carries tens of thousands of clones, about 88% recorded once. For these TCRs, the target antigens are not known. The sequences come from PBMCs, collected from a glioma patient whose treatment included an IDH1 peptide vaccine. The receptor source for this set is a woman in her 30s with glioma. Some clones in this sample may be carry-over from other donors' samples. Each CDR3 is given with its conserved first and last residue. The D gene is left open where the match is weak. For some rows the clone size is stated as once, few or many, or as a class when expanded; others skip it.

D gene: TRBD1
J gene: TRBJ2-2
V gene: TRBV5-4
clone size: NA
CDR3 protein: CASSPRGDSTGELFF
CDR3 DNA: TGTGCCAGCAGCCCAAGAGGGGACAGCACCGGGGAGCTGTTTTTT

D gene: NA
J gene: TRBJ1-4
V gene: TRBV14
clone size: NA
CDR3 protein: CASSPRLRDEKLFF
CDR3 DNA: TGTGCCAGCAGCCCTCGATTGAGGGATGAAAAACTGTTTTTT

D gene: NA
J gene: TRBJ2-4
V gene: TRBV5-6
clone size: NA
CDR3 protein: CASSFTVIAKNIQYF
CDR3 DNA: TGTGCCAGCAGCTTTACCGTAATAGCCAAAAACATTCAGTACTTC

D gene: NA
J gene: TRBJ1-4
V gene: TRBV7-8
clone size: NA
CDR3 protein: CASSSTRLGGRGEKLFF
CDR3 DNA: TGTGCCAGCAGTTCGACCCGCCTAGGGGGGAGGGGCGAAAAACTGTTTTTT

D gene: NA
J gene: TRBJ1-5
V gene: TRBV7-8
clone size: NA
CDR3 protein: CASSVVYGQPQHF
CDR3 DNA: TGTGCCAGCAGCGTGGTGTACGGTCAGCCCCAGCATTTT

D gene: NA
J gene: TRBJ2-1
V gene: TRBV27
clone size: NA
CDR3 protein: CASSSSQINEQFF
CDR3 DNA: TGTGCCAGCAGTTCTTCCCAAATCAATGAGCAGTTCTTC

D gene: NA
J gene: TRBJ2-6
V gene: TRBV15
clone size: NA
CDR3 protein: CATSNPSGANVLTF
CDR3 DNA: TGTGCCACCAGCAATCCATCTGGGGCCAACGTCCTGACTTTC

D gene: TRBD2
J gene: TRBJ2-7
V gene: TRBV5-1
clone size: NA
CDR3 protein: CASSIGLAGRQYF
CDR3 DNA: TGCGCCAGCAGCATTGGACTAGCGGGACGGCAGTACTTC

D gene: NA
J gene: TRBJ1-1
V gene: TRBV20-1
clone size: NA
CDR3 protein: CSAISGPEAFF
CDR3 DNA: TGCAGTGCTATTTCAGGGCCTGAAGCTTTCTTT

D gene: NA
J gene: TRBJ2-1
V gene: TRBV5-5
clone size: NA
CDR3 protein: CASSDGRTAYNEQFF
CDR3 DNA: TGTGCCAGCAGCGATGGACGGACGGCCTACAATGAGCAGTTCTTC

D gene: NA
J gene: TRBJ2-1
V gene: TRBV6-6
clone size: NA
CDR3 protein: CASSYSSNEQFF
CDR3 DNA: TGTGCCAGCAGTTACTCGAGCAATGAGCAGTTCTTC

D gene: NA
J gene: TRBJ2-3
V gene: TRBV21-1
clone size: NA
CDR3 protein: CASSPPQSAGGNTDTQYF
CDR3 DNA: TGTGCCAGCAGCCCTCCCCAGTCAGCGGGAGGTAACACAGATACGCAGTATTTT

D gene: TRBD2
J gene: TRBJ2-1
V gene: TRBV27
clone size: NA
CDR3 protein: CASSLSWLAGGDEQFF
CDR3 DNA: TGTGCCAGCAGTTTATCTTGGCTAGCTGGGGGGGATGAGCAGTTCTTC

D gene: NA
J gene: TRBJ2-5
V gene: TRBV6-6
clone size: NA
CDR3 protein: CASSYSAQGLQETQYF
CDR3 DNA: TGTGCCAGCAGTTACTCGGCCCAGGGTCTTCAAGAGACCCAGTACTTC

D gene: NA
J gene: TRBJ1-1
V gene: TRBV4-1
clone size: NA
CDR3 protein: CASSHPGRLRGEAFF
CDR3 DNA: TGCGCCAGCAGCCACCCCGGACGACTAAGGGGTGAAGCTTTCTTT

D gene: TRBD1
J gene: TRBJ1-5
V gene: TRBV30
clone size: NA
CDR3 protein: CAWEQGGDQPQHF
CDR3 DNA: TGTGCCTGGGAACAGGGGGGCGACCAGCCCCAGCATTTT

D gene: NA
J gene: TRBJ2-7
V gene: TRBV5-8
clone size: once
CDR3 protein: CASSPRGLTYEQYF
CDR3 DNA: TGTGCCAGCAGCCCTCGGGGGTTAACCTACGAGCAGTACTTC

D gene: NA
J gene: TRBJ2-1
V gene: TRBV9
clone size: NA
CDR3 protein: CASSVDRAREVYEQFF
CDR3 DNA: TGTGCCAGCAGCGTCGACAGGGCTCGGGAGGTGTATGAGCAGTTCTTC

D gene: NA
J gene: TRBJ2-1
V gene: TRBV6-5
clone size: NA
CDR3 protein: CASSYVWKGNEQFF
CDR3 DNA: TGTGCCAGCAGTTACGTGTGGAAGGGGAATGAGCAGTTCTTC

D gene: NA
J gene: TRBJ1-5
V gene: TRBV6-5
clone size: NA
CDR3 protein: CASSYGGSQPQHF
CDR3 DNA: TGTGCCAGCAGTTACGGGGGGAGTCAGCCCCAGCATTTT

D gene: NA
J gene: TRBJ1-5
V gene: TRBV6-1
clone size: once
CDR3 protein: CASSEYRGDSNQPQHF
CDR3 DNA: TGTGCCAGCAGTGAATATCGGGGTGATAGCAATCAGCCCCAGCATTTT

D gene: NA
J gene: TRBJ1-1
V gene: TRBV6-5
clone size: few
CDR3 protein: CASSRGWGSTEAFF
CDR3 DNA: TGTGCCAGCAGTAGGGGGTGGGGGAGCACTGAAGCTTTCTTT

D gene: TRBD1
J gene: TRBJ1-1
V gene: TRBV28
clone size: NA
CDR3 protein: CASSWDRVSEAFF
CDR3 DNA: TGTGCCAGCAGTTGGGACAGGGTTTCTGAAGCTTTCTTT

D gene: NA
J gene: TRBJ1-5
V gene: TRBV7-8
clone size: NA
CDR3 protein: CASSLGGGTESNQPQHF
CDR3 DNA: TGTGCCAGCAGCTTAGGGGGGGGCACGGAAAGCAATCAGCCCCAGCATTTT

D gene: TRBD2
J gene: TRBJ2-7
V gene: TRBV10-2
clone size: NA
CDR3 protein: CASASVGGGSYEQYF
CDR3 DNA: TGCGCCAGCGCTTCCGTGGGGGGGGGCTCCTACGAGCAGTACTTC

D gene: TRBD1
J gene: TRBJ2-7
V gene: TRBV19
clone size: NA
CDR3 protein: CASSPGTGRYEQYF
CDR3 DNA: TGTGCCAGTAGCCCCGGGACAGGGAGGTACGAGCAGTACTTC

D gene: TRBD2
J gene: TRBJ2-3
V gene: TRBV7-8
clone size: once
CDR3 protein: CASSLGLDGTQYF
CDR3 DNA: TGTGCCAGCAGCCTAGGACTAGATGGTACGCAGTATTTT

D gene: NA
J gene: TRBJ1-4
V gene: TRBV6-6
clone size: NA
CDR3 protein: CATSGPNNEKLFF
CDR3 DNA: TGTGCCACCTCGGGTCCCAATAATGAAAAACTGTTTTTT

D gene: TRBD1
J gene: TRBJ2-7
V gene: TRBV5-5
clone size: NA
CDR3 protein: CASSLATGGGYEQYF
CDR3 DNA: TGTGCCAGCAGCTTGGCTACAGGGGGAGGCTACGAGCAGTACTTC

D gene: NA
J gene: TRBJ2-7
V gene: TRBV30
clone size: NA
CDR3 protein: CACIKVTGEQYF
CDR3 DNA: TGTGCCTGTATAAAGGTCACGGGCGAGCAGTACTTC

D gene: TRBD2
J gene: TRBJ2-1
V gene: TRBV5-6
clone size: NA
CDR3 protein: CASSTTSGRLDNEQFF
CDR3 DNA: TGTGCCAGCAGTACGACTAGCGGGAGGCTCGACAATGAGCAGTTCTTC

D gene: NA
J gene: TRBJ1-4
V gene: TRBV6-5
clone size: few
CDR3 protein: CASRPSGAFEKLFF
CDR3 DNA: TGTGCCAGCAGACCTTCGGGGGCCTTTGAAAAACTGTTTTTT

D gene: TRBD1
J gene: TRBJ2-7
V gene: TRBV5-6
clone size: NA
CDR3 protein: CASSYLGQGNEQYF
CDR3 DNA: TGTGCCAGCAGTTATCTGGGACAGGGCAACGAGCAGTACTTC